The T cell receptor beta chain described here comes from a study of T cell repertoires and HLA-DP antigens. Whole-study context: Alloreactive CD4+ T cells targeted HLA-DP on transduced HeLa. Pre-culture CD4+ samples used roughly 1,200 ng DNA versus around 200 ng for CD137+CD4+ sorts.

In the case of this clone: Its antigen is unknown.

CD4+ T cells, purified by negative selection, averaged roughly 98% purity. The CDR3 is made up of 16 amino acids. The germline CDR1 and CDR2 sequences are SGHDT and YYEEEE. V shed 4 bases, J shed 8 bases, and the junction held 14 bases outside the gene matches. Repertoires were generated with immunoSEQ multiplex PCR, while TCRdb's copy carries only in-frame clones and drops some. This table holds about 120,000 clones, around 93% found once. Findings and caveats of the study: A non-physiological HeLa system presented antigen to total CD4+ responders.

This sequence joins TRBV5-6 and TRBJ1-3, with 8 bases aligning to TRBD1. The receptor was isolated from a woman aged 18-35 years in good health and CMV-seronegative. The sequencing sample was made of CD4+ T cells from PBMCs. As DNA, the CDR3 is TGTGCCAGCAGCCTAGAGGTGTACAGGGGGACACACACCATATATTTT. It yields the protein CASSLEVYRGTHTIYF.